This T cell receptor (beta chain) was captured by sequencing in a study of T cell responses to AZD1222 COVID-19 vaccine. Clones were sequenced by immunoSEQ multiplex PCR, and TCRdb holds only the in-frame ones, with some missing. The sample has about 190,000 clones, about nine tenths seen once. The length of the CDR3 is 17 residues. CDR1 is LGHNA and CDR2 is YNFKEQ in the germline V gene. With V trimmed by 4 bases and J by 3 bases, 7 bases remained unmatched. Notes on the study in general: After the peak T cell response, and only then, were repertoires sampled. Two doses of AZD1222 preceded a rise in Spike-specific TCR breadth and depth.

In the case of this clone: The antigen is unknown.

The clonotype comes from an adult in good health. V usage is TRBV4-2 and J usage is TRBJ2-3; 13 bases are a match to TRBD2. Sequences were derived from peripheral blood, sampled on day 0 of AZD1222 vaccination. CDR3 loop: CASSPWTSGGKTDTQYF. CDR3 DNA sequence: TGTGCCAGCAGCCCGTGGACTAGCGGGGGTAAAACAGATACGCAGTATTTT.